The 30 T cell receptor beta chains given below trace back to one sample, sequenced in a study of shared T cell receptors in the human thymus. Using immunoSEQ multiplex PCR, the repertoire was profiled, and TCRdb retains in-frame clones only, with some absent. The sample holds some 660,000 clones, 70% to 90% seen once. The same sample was also studied in work on human thymus T cells.

The material sequenced was thymocytes. The source of these receptors is a boy in the first two years of life with a congenital heart defect.

J is TRBJ1-1 and V is TRBV5-6; the D gene is possibly TRBD1 (5 bases). Trimming cost V 3 bases and J 1 base, with 16 bases left between them. Germline assignment: CDR1 SGHDT and CDR2 YYEEEE. The CDR3 consists of 16 residues. The CDR3, as DNA: TGTGCCAGCAGCTCAAGGATGGGACTCAGGAACACTGAAGCTTTCTTT. The encoded protein is CASSSRMGLRNTEAFF. Combining the CDR3 with reference TRBV5-6 and TRBJ1-1 gives the whole variable domain DAGVTQSPTHLIKTRGQQVTLRCSPKSGHDTVSWYQQALGQGPQFIFQYYEEEERQRGNFPDRFSGHQFPNYSSELNVNALLLGDSALYLCASSSRMGLRNTEAFFGQGTRLTVV.

The chain is built from TRBV5-1 and TRBJ1-2, with 11 positions matching TRBD1. Trimming at V came to 0 bases and at J to 3 bases, leaving 1 base not matched to a gene. The germline gives CDR1 SGHRS, CDR2 YFSETQ. The CDR3 is 15 residues long. CDR3 loop: CASSLGTGGDYGYTF. The DNA for the CDR3 is TGCGCCAGCAGCTTGGGGACAGGGGGCGACTATGGCTACACCTTC.

The chain joins TRBV4-1 to TRBJ1-5, with D perhaps TRBD1 (5 bases). The germline V gene encodes CDR1 MGHRA and CDR2 YSYEKL. This CDR3 comprises 18 residues. Trimming took 1 base from V and 4 from J, leaving 20 bases between them. This chain's CDR3 is CASSQGNPRAGLNQPQHF. CDR3 sequence (DNA): TGCGCCAGCAGCCAAGGGAACCCCAGGGCAGGACTAAATCAGCCCCAGCATTTT.

This clone has just one count. CDR3 protein: CASRHPPSGRSYNEQFF. The CDR3 DNA is TGTGCCAGCAGGCACCCTCCAAGCGGGAGATCGTACAATGAGCAGTTCTTC. The chain combines TRBV7-2 with TRBJ2-1; TRBD2 agrees at 8 bases. V shed 6 bases, J shed 4 bases, and the junction held 14 bases outside the gene matches. Germline V gene data show CDR1 as SGHTA and CDR2 as FQGNSA. The CDR3 spans 17 residues.

V is TRBV15 and J is TRBJ1-1; TRBD1 is a possible D gene (6 bases). V was pared by 4 bases and J by 1 base, with 16 bases between. Germline-derived CDR1 and CDR2 are LNHNV and YYDKDF (reference sequence). The CDR3 contains 16 residues. CDR3 residues: CATSNTGIRGNTEAFF. Written as DNA, the CDR3 is TGTGCCACCAGCAATACAGGGATAAGAGGGAACACTGAAGCTTTCTTT.

V usage is TRBV28 and J usage is TRBJ2-7; D ambiguous. Germline V gene data show CDR1 as MDHEN and CDR2 as SYDVKM. Trimming shortened V by 10 bases and J by 5 bases, and 12 bases separated the two germline ends. The CDR3 sequence is 11 residues long. The CDR3 nucleotides are TGTGCCACCCAGAACCGTCACGAGCAGTACTTC. Its translation: CATQNRHEQYF.

The CDR3 loop reads CASSLYDPGLVIVGELFF. The CDR3 coding sequence is TGTGCCAGCAGCTTATACGACCCGGGACTAGTCATTGTCGGGGAGCTGTTTTTT. The chain is built from TRBV7-9 and TRBJ2-2; 8 bases match TRBD2. Trimming took 2 bases from V and 7 from J; bases not matched to a gene: 15. The germline CDR1 and CDR2 sequences are SEHNR and FQNEAQ (reference sequence). The CDR3 is 18 residues long.

CDR3: CASSRLGIHFDRHHNQPQHF. In DNA, the CDR3 is TGTGCCAGCAGTCGTTTGGGAATTCACTTCGACAGGCACCACAATCAGCCCCAGCATTTT. The chain has TRBV28 and TRBJ1-5; D might be TRBD1 (6 bases). The length of the CDR3 is 20 residues. Germline V gene sequence: CDR1 MDHEN, CDR2 SYDVKM. V lost 5 bases to trimming and J lost 3 bases, with 29 bases between them.

The rearrangement joins TRBV5-6 to TRBJ2-1, with 10 bases that match TRBD2. Germline lookup yields CDR1 SGHDT and CDR2 YYEEEE. This CDR3 has 15 residues. With 5 bases clipped from V and 2 bases from J, the junction kept 4 bases outside the gene matches. In nucleotides, the CDR3 is TGTGCCAGCAGTCGTCTAGCGGGAGCCTACAATGAGCAGTTCTTC. This sequence encodes CASSRLAGAYNEQFF.

The genes are TRBV6-6 and TRBJ1-5; 9 nucleotides align to TRBD1. V trimming: 6 bases; J trimming: 4 bases; junction bases outside the gene matches: 10. Germline CDR1 and CDR2: MNHNY and SVGAGI (reference sequence). The CDR3 runs to 16 residues. CDR3 sequence reads: CASSSSRDRGNQPQHF. CDR3 bases: TGTGCCAGCAGCTCATCCCGCGACAGGGGGAATCAGCCCCAGCATTTT.

V usage is TRBV6-5 and J usage is TRBJ1-2, with 7 nucleotides matching TRBD1. Per the germline V gene, CDR1 is MNHEY and CDR2 is SVGAGI. The V gene end was trimmed by 6 bases and the J gene end by 3 bases; junction bases not matched to a gene: 10. The CDR3 sequence is 15 residues long. Here the CDR3 DNA reads TGTGCCAGCAGCTACCGACAGGGATTTGACTATGGCTACACCTTC. It codes for CASSYRQGFDYGYTF.

The genes are TRBV6-1 and TRBJ1-2; 7 bases map to TRBD1. Trimming took 6 bases from V and 7 from J; bases not matched to a gene: 8. Germline CDR1 reads MNHNS; CDR2 reads SASEGT. CDR3 length: 13 residues. The CDR3, as DNA: TGTGCCAGCAGGGGGAGACAGGGCTCTGGCTACACCTTC. This encodes CASRGRQGSGYTF.

The CDR3 region has the DNA TGCGCCAGCAGCCCAAAAATGGGGCTAGCGGGGGGCACAGATACGCAGTATTTT. Residues: CASSPKMGLAGGTDTQYF. The chain recombines TRBV5-1 with TRBJ2-3; 10 bases match TRBD2. CDR1 is SGHRS and CDR2 is YFSETQ in the germline V gene. CDR3 length: 18 amino acids. The trim removed 4 bases at V and 1 base at J, leaving 12 bases unmatched.

This sequence joins TRBV7-8 and TRBJ2-5, with no clear D. The CDR3 spans 17 residues. V was pared by 5 bases and J by 0 bases, with 19 bases between. Germline V gene data show CDR1 as SGHVS and CDR2 as FQNEAQ. CDR3 residues: CASSVIAHLDNQETQYF. Here the CDR3 DNA reads TGTGCCAGCAGCGTCATTGCGCACCTCGATAACCAAGAGACCCAGTACTTC.

The genes are TRBV19 and TRBJ1-2, with D perhaps matching TRBD1 (6 bases). The CDR3 consists of 14 residues. Germline V gene lookup returns CDR1 LNHDA and CDR2 SQIVND (reference sequence). The V and J ends lost 5 bases and 2 bases respectively, with 12 bases between them. This CDR3 reads CASSPPGVNYGYTF. The CDR3 DNA is TGTGCCAGTAGTCCCCCAGGGGTCAACTATGGCTACACCTTC.

The chain joins TRBV15 to TRBJ1-2; TRBD1 matches 8 bases. CDR1 LNHNV and CDR2 YYDKDF come from the germline V gene (reference sequence). J lost 6 bases, V lost 1 base, and 7 bases had no gene match. There are 15 residues in the CDR3. CDR3 nucleotide sequence: TGTGCCACCAGCAGAGTAGCCAGGGGGCAGGATGGCTACACCTTC. Translated: CATSRVARGQDGYTF.

This chain uses TRBV28 with TRBJ2-1; the D is unclear. Germline-derived CDR1 and CDR2 are MDHEN and SYDVKM. V gave up 5 bases and J gave up 15 bases, with 23 bases separating them. This CDR3 is built from 14 residues. The chain's CDR3 is CASSTRVALALLFF. CDR3 nucleotide sequence: TGTGCCAGCAGTACCCGAGTAGCCCTGGCTTTATTGTTCTTC.

The rearrangement links TRBV4-2 to TRBJ1-1; D is possibly TRBD1 (5 bases). Germline CDR1 reads LGHNA; CDR2 reads YNFKEQ. CDR3 length equals 17 residues. Between the trimmed V and J ends, which lost 2 bases and 1 base, there was a span of 17 bases. The CDR3 DNA sequence: TGTGCCAGCAGCCAAACCGGGTCCTCGGGGGGGAACACTGAAGCTTTCTTT. It translates to CASSQTGSSGGNTEAFF.

The V gene is TRBV10-3, the J gene TRBJ2-6, with TRBD1 identical over 8 bases. Germline V gene data show CDR1 as ENHRY and CDR2 as SYGVKD. This CDR3 is 17 amino acids long. Trimming cost V 6 bases and J 0 bases; bases outside gene matches: 7. The CDR3 sequence is CAIRDRAGRSGANVLTF. CDR3 DNA sequence: TGTGCCATCAGGGACAGGGCCGGTCGCTCTGGGGCCAACGTCCTGACTTTC.

CDR3 nucleotide sequence: TGCGCCAGCAGCCAGAGGACAGAAACCTCTGGGGCCAACGTCCTGACTTTC. Protein: CASSQRTETSGANVLTF. This rearrangement joins TRBV4-3 to TRBJ2-6; the D gene is possibly TRBD1 (6 bases). CDR3 length: 17 residues. Germline V gene data show CDR1 as LGHNA and CDR2 as YSLEER. The V gene lost 3 bases and the J gene lost 0 bases, with 12 bases spanning the gap.

The chain employs TRBV11-2 and TRBJ2-3; TRBD1 matches at 7 bases. The trim removed 4 bases at V and 4 bases at J, leaving 8 bases unmatched. CDR1 and CDR2 from the germline V gene are SGHAT and FQNNGV. This CDR3 contains 15 residues. The CDR3 reads CASSSRQGLSDTQYF. In DNA form, the CDR3 reads TGTGCCAGCAGCTCAAGACAGGGATTGTCAGATACGCAGTATTTT.

The chain employs TRBV7-9 and TRBJ1-2, with D unclear. The CDR3 contains 11 residues. The germline V gene encodes CDR1 SEHNR and CDR2 FQNEAQ (reference sequence). V dropped 6 bases and J dropped 3 bases, with 5 bases sitting between them. The CDR3 here is CASSSDYGYTF. Here the CDR3 DNA reads TGTGCCAGCAGTTCCGACTATGGCTACACCTTC.

The CDR3 coding sequence is TGCAGCGCCACCCCCGCGGCCCCGGATGGCTACACCTTC. Translation gives CSATPAAPDGYTF. The V call is TRBV29-1, the J call TRBJ1-2; D remains unclear. Germline loops: CDR1 SQVTM, CDR2 ANQGSEA. Trimming stripped 7 bases from V and 6 bases from J, with 18 bases between. The CDR3 is 13 amino acids.

This chain links TRBV10-3 with TRBJ2-3; D is possibly TRBD2 (5 bases). The CDR3 spans 17 residues. Germline CDR1 reads ENHRY; CDR2 reads SYGVKD. The V and J ends lost 4 bases and 1 base respectively, with 18 bases between them. The CDR3 DNA sequence: TGTGCCATCAGTGGCCCCCAAAGCGGCTTAGGCACAGATACGCAGTATTTT. Its translation: CAISGPQSGLGTDTQYF.

The chain has TRBV6-4 and TRBJ2-7; perhaps TRBD2 as D (6 bases). Per the germline V gene, CDR1 is MRHNA and CDR2 is SNTAGT. Trimming took 6 bases from V and 0 from J, leaving 15 bases between them. This CDR3 has 15 residues. CDR3 amino acids: CASRTGRGSSYEQYF. The CDR3, as DNA: TGTGCCAGCAGAACTGGTCGGGGGAGCTCCTACGAGCAGTACTTC.

The gene calls are TRBV18 and TRBJ2-2, with 10 bases that match TRBD2. Germline-derived CDR1 and CDR2 are KGHSH and LQKENI. The CDR3 is made up of 16 amino acids. Unmatched junction bases numbered 5, after V lost 3 bases and J lost 4 bases. This CDR3 is CASSPEREGGTGELFF. CDR3 sequence (DNA): TGTGCCAGCTCACCCGAGCGGGAGGGCGGCACCGGGGAGCTGTTTTTT.

The gene calls are TRBV6-1 and TRBJ2-1; D is possibly TRBD2 (6 bases). Germline V gene sequence: CDR1 MNHNS, CDR2 SASEGT. The CDR3 covers 13 residues. Trimming took off 8 bases at V and 7 bases at J, with 15 bases between the two ends. The CDR3 loop is CASEWGDWNEQFF. For the CDR3, the DNA is TGTGCCAGCGAGTGGGGGGATTGGAATGAGCAGTTCTTC.

The chain joins TRBV21-1 to TRBJ1-5; TRBD1 reflects the table's D call only, with no check against the DNA. TRBV21-1 corresponds to a pseudogene. This CDR3 is built from 14 residues. The CDR3, as DNA: TGTGCCAGCAGACACAGGGGGCGGGGGCAGCCCCAGCATTTT. It translates to CASRHRGRGQPQHF.

The chain employs TRBV6-5 and TRBJ2-7, with TRBD2 matching 12 bases. CDR1 is MNHEY, CDR2 SVGAGI, per germline. This CDR3 is 15 amino acids long. V lost 7 bases to trimming and J lost 3 bases; unmatched junction nucleotides: 7. For the CDR3, the DNA is TGTGCCAGCACTCAAACTAGCGGGGGGTACTACGAGCAGTACTTC. Translated: CASTQTSGGYYEQYF.

The rearrangement joins TRBV9 to TRBJ1-1, with 10 bases that match TRBD1. Germline CDR1 is SGDLS and CDR2 is YYNGEE. The CDR3 is 15 residues long. V trimming: 4 bases; J trimming: 5 bases; junction bases outside the gene matches: 8. The CDR3 here is CASSPRTGGVTEAFF. The CDR3 DNA is TGTGCCAGCAGCCCTCGGACAGGGGGAGTGACTGAAGCTTTCTTT.